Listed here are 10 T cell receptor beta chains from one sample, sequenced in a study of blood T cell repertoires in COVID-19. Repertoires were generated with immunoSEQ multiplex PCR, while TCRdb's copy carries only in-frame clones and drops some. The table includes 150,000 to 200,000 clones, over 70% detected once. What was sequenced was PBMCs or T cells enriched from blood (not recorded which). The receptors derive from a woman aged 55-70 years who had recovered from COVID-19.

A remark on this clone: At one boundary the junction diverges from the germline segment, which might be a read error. This CDR3 reads CASRLDSLKVYNEQFF. CDR3 nucleotides: TGCGCCAGCCGCTTAGACTCCTTAAAGGTCTACAATGAGCAGTTCTTC. J is TRBJ2-1 and V is TRBV5-1; D call uncertain. The CDR3 is made up of 16 amino acids. Germline V gene data show CDR1 as SGHRS and CDR2 as YFSETQ.

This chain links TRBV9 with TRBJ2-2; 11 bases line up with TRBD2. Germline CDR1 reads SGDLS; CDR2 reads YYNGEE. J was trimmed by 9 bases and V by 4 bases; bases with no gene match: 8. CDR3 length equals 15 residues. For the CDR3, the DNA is TGTGCCAGCAGCCCTAGTAGCGGGGGGGCACGGGAGCTGTTTTTT. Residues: CASSPSSGGARELFF.

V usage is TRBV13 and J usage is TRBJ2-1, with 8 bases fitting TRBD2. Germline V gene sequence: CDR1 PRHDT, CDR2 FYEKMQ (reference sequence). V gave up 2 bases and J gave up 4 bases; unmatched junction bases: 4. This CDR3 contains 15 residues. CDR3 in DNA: TGTGCCAGCAGCTTAAAATCTAGCGGGTACAATGAGCAGTTCTTC. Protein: CASSLKSSGYNEQFF. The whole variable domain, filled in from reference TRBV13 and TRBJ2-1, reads AAGVIQSPRHLIKEKRETATLKCYPIPRHDTVYWYQQGPGQDPQFLISFYEKMQSDKGSIPDRFSAQQFSDYHSELNMSSLELGDSALYFCASSLKSSGYNEQFFGPGTRLTVL.

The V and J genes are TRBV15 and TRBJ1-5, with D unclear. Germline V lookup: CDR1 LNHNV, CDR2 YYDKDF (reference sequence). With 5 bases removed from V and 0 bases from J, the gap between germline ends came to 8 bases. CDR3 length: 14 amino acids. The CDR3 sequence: CATSRLRSNQPQHF. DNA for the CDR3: TGTGCCACCAGCCGTCTCCGTAGCAATCAGCCCCAGCATTTT.

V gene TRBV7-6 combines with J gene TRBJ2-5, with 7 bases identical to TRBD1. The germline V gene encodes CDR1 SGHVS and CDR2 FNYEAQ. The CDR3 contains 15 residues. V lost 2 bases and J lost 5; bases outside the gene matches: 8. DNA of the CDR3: TGTGCCAGCAGCTTACGGGACAGATTAGGGGAGACCCAGTACTTC. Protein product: CASSLRDRLGETQYF.

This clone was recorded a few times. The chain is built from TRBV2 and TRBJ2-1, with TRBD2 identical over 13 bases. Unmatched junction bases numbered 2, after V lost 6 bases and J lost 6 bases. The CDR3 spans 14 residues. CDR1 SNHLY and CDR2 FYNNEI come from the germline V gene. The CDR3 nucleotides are TGTGCCAGCAGCGGGACTAGCGGGATCAATGAGCAGTTCTTC. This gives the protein CASSGTSGINEQFF.

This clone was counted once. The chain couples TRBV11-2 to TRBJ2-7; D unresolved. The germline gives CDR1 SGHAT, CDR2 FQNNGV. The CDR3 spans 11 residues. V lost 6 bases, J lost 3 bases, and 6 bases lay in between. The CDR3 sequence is CASRKSYEQYF. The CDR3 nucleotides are TGTGCCAGCAGGAAGAGCTACGAGCAGTACTTC.

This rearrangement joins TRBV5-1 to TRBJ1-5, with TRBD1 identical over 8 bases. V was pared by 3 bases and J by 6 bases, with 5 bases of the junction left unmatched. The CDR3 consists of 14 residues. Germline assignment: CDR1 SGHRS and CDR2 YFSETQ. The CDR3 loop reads CASSWGTGTQPQHF. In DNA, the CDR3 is TGCGCCAGCAGCTGGGGGACAGGAACTCAGCCCCAGCATTTT.

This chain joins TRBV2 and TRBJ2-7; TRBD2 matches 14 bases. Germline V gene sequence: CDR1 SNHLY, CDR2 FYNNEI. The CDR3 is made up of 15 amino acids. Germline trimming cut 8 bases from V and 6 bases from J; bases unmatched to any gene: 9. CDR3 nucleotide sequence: TGTGCCAGCGGGGGACTAGCGGGGGCCCCCCTCGAGCAGTACTTC. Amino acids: CASGGLAGAPLEQYF.

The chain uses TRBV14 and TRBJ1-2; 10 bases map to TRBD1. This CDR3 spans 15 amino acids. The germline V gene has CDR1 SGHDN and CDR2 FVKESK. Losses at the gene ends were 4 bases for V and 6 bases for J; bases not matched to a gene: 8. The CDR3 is CASSPSTGTGDGYTF. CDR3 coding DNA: TGTGCCAGCAGCCCCTCGACCGGGACAGGGGATGGCTACACCTTC.